The rows below give T cell receptor beta chains drawn from one sample of a study of shared clonotypes between healthy human individuals. Only in-frame clones appear in the TCRdb table, and some are missing; sequencing was by immunoSEQ multiplex PCR. The sample shows about 650,000 clones, 95% of them seen only once. The sequencing input was naive CD8+ T cells sorted from blood. The origin of the receptors is a woman in her twenties or thirties in good health. Both conserved end residues are part of each CDR3. Each record gives: J gene, V gene, D gene, clone size, CDR3 protein, CDR3 DNA. The D gene is left open where the match is weak. Expanded clones are given a class, and other clones once, few, many or no size at all.

j_gene: TRBJ2-3
v_gene: TRBV11-2
d_gene: TRBD2
abundance: NA
CDR3aa: CASSLGVPAGGTDTQYF
CDR3nt: TGTGCCAGCAGCTTAGGGGTGCCAGCGGGAGGTACAGATACGCAGTATTTT

j_gene: TRBJ2-2
v_gene: TRBV28
d_gene: NA
abundance: NA
CDR3aa: CASSLSGNTGELFF
CDR3nt: TGTGCCAGCAGTTTAAGCGGGAACACCGGGGAGCTGTTTTTT

j_gene: TRBJ2-2
v_gene: TRBV11-1
d_gene: TRBD2
abundance: NA
CDR3aa: CASSLEKAGREGTGELFF
CDR3nt: TGTGCCAGCAGCTTAGAAAAAGCCGGACGGGAGGGGACCGGGGAGCTGTTTTTT

j_gene: TRBJ2-4
v_gene: TRBV7-9
d_gene: NA
abundance: NA
CDR3aa: CASSPDGSGKNIQYF
CDR3nt: TGTGCCAGCAGCCCCGATGGGAGCGGGAAAAACATTCAGTACTTC

j_gene: TRBJ1-2
v_gene: TRBV19
d_gene: NA
abundance: NA
CDR3aa: CASSLYRTGIYHGYTF
CDR3nt: TGTGCCAGTAGTCTATACAGGACCGGGATTTACCATGGCTACACCTTC

j_gene: TRBJ1-5
v_gene: TRBV19
d_gene: TRBD1
abundance: once
CDR3aa: CASSSSQAGQGFTQPQHF
CDR3nt: TGTGCCAGTAGCTCGTCGCAGGCGGGACAGGGGTTCACTCAGCCCCAGCATTTT

j_gene: TRBJ1-1
v_gene: TRBV4-2
d_gene: TRBD1
abundance: once
CDR3aa: CASSQGQGATEAFF
CDR3nt: TGTGCCAGCAGCCAAGGACAGGGGGCAACTGAAGCTTTCTTT

j_gene: TRBJ2-7
v_gene: TRBV2
d_gene: NA
abundance: NA
CDR3aa: CASSATPPSEQYF
CDR3nt: TGTGCCAGCAGCGCGACCCCTCCTAGTGAGCAGTACTTC

j_gene: TRBJ1-2
v_gene: TRBV15
d_gene: TRBD1
abundance: once
CDR3aa: CATSSRDSFYGYTF
CDR3nt: TGTGCCACCAGCAGCCGGGACAGCTTCTATGGCTACACCTTC

j_gene: TRBJ1-1
v_gene: TRBV7-9
d_gene: NA
abundance: NA
CDR3aa: CASSLTTEAFF
CDR3nt: TGTGCCAGCAGCCTAACGACTGAAGCTTTCTTT

j_gene: TRBJ2-1
v_gene: TRBV6-1
d_gene: TRBD2
abundance: NA
CDR3aa: CASSEGRTSGSYNEQFF
CDR3nt: TGTGCCAGCAGTGAAGGAAGGACTAGCGGCTCCTACAATGAGCAGTTCTTC

j_gene: TRBJ1-2
v_gene: TRBV11-2
d_gene: NA
abundance: NA
CDR3aa: CATPPEGGGYTF
CDR3nt: TGTGCCACTCCCCCCGAGGGAGGCGGCTACACCTTC

j_gene: TRBJ1-5
v_gene: TRBV5-8
d_gene: NA
abundance: NA
CDR3aa: CASSLLGGQINQPQHF
CDR3nt: TGTGCCAGCAGCCTGTTGGGGGGACAAATCAATCAGCCCCAGCATTTT

j_gene: TRBJ1-1
v_gene: TRBV4-2
d_gene: TRBD1
abundance: NA
CDR3aa: CASSQKQGENTEAFF
CDR3nt: TGTGCCAGCAGCCAAAAACAGGGGGAGAACACTGAAGCTTTCTTT

j_gene: TRBJ2-1
v_gene: TRBV28
d_gene: NA
abundance: NA
CDR3aa: CASSLLTVSSYNEQFF
CDR3nt: TGTGCCAGCAGTTTATTGACGGTGAGCTCCTACAATGAGCAGTTCTTC

j_gene: TRBJ1-5
v_gene: TRBV28
d_gene: NA
abundance: NA
CDR3aa: CASGPYTEYSNQPQHF
CDR3nt: TGTGCCAGCGGGCCGTACACAGAGTATAGCAATCAGCCCCAGCATTTT

j_gene: TRBJ2-7
v_gene: TRBV27
d_gene: TRBD1
abundance: NA
CDR3aa: CASSFAGTGAIEQYF
CDR3nt: TGTGCCAGCAGTTTCGCCGGGACAGGGGCCATCGAGCAGTACTTC

j_gene: TRBJ1-5
v_gene: TRBV7-9
d_gene: NA
abundance: NA
CDR3aa: CASSSGQTNQPQHF
CDR3nt: TGTGCCAGCAGCTCTGGACAGACCAATCAGCCCCAGCATTTT

j_gene: TRBJ2-2
v_gene: TRBV6-5
d_gene: TRBD1
abundance: NA
CDR3aa: CASSYVAGGNGELFF
CDR3nt: TGTGCCAGCAGTTATGTGGCAGGGGGCAACGGGGAGCTGTTTTTT

j_gene: TRBJ1-5
v_gene: TRBV6-5
d_gene: NA
abundance: once
CDR3aa: CASSKLPPGQPQHF
CDR3nt: TGTGCCAGCAGCAAGCTACCTCCGGGTCAGCCCCAGCATTTT

j_gene: TRBJ2-7
v_gene: TRBV6-5
d_gene: NA
abundance: NA
CDR3aa: CASNSPDSYEQYF
CDR3nt: TGTGCCAGCAATTCGCCGGACAGCTACGAGCAGTACTTC

j_gene: TRBJ1-1
v_gene: TRBV7-9
d_gene: NA
abundance: NA
CDR3aa: CAGGTPLEAFF
CDR3nt: TGTGCCGGAGGGACCCCCCTCGAGGCTTTCTTT

j_gene: TRBJ2-5
v_gene: TRBV29-1
d_gene: TRBD2
abundance: NA
CDR3aa: CSVVPGTSGSETQYF
CDR3nt: TGCAGCGTTGTTCCCGGGACTAGCGGGAGTGAGACCCAGTACTTC

j_gene: TRBJ1-4
v_gene: TRBV9
d_gene: TRBD1
abundance: NA
CDR3aa: CASSTQTGTNEKLFF
CDR3nt: TGTGCCAGCAGCACCCAGACAGGGACTAATGAAAAACTGTTTTTT

j_gene: TRBJ2-7
v_gene: TRBV28
d_gene: TRBD1
abundance: NA
CDR3aa: CASRDTGDHEQYF
CDR3nt: TGTGCCAGCAGGGATACAGGGGACCACGAGCAGTACTTC

j_gene: TRBJ2-2
v_gene: TRBV13
d_gene: TRBD1
abundance: NA
CDR3aa: CASTLQGTGELFF
CDR3nt: TGTGCCAGCACGTTACAGGGGACGGGGGAGCTGTTTTTT

j_gene: TRBJ1-6
v_gene: TRBV7-9
d_gene: TRBD1
abundance: once
CDR3aa: CASSSQPGTGNSPLHF
CDR3nt: TGTGCCAGCAGCTCACAACCTGGGACAGGGAATTCACCCCTCCACTTT